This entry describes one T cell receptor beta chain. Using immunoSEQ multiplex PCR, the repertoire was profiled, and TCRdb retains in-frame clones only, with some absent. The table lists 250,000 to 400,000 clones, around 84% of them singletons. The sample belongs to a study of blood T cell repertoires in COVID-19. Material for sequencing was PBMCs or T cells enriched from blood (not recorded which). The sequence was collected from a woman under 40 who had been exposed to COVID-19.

This chain's CDR3 is CASSAERQGFSDTQYF. For the CDR3, the DNA is TGTGCCAGCAGCGCGGAAAGACAGGGCTTTTCAGATACGCAGTATTTT. The chain uses TRBV9 and TRBJ2-3; 7 nucleotides match TRBD1. The CDR3 covers 16 residues. The trim removed 3 bases at V and 4 bases at J, leaving 11 bases unmatched. From germline, CDR1 is SGDLS and CDR2 YYNGEE.